Each of the 32 T cell receptor beta chains below was sequenced from the same sample in a study of T-cell reconstitution after alpha-beta-depleted transplantation in children. Preparing the TCRbeta library involved the use of unique molecular identifiers. TCRdb reanalysed the PCR reads using MiXCR and keeps one entry per CDR3 protein. Found here are roughly 300,000 distinct CDR3 sequences, about 9.9% of them singletons; the top ten hold 23%. Specimen: peripheral blood, collected 180 days after TCRalphabeta/CD19-depleted stem cell transplant. Receptor source: a male patient between 2 and 10 years old who had a stem cell transplant for chronic granulomatous disease, so the T cells may come from the graft donor.

This clonotype has at least ten counts. The chain joins TRBV7-9 to TRBJ1-2; D gene ambiguous. The germline gives CDR1 SEHNR, CDR2 FQNEAQ (reference sequence). CDR3 length: 12 amino acids. The germline V and J ends were trimmed by 5 bases and 1 base, with 5 bases remaining between them. DNA for the CDR3: TGTGCCAGCAGCCCGGATAACTATGGCTACACCTTC. Translated: CASSPDNYGYTF.

This clonotype was detected ten times or more. This chain connects TRBV5-1 to TRBJ2-7; TRBD1 matches at 10 bases. The CDR3 sequence is 15 residues long. Trimming cost V 4 bases and J 7 bases; bases outside gene matches: 11. The germline V gene has CDR1 SGHRS and CDR2 YFSETQ. The CDR3 protein is CASSAGQGSFGEQYF. In nucleotides, the CDR3 is TGCGCCAGCAGCGCGGGACAGGGGTCTTTCGGTGAGCAGTACTTC.

This clonotype was seen a few times. V and J are TRBV6-6 and TRBJ1-2, with D possibly being TRBD1 (6 bases). From germline, CDR1 is MNHNY and CDR2 SVGAGI (reference sequence). Trimming stripped 5 bases from V and 8 bases from J, with 15 bases between. The CDR3 covers 13 residues. The CDR3 region is CASSPHIGGGYTF. CDR3 sequence (DNA): TGTGCCAGCAGTCCCCATATCGGGGGCGGCTACACCTTC.

This clonotype was recorded many times. The genes are TRBV7-8 and TRBJ2-3; no reliable D call. Between the trimmed V and J ends, which lost 2 bases and 3 bases, there was a span of 9 bases. This CDR3 spans 14 amino acids. Germline CDR1 and CDR2: SGHVS and FQNEAQ. The CDR3 DNA is TGTGCCAGCAGCTTAAAGGGTAGAACAGATACGCAGTATTTT. This codes for CASSLKGRTDTQYF.

This clonotype was seen many times. The CDR3 DNA follows: TGTGCCAGCAGTGTAAGGAGCTCCTACAATGAGCAGTTCTTC. Protein: CASSVRSSYNEQFF. J is TRBJ2-1 and V is TRBV2; D remains unclear. The CDR3 extends over 14 amino acids. V was cut by 4 bases and J by 0 bases, with 7 bases left in between. From germline, CDR1 is SNHLY and CDR2 FYNNEI.

This clonotype was seen at least ten times. The chain uses TRBV29-1 and TRBJ2-7, with D tentatively TRBD1 (5 bases). This CDR3 contains 11 residues. CDR1 is SQVTM and CDR2 is ANQGSEA in the germline V gene. Trimming took off 5 bases at V and 2 bases at J, with 7 bases between the two ends. CDR3 DNA: TGCAGCGTTCAGGGAACCTACGAGCAGTACTTC. The encoded protein is CSVQGTYEQYF.

This clonotype has ten or more counts. The chain recombines TRBV12-3 or TRBV12-4 with TRBJ1-3; a possible D gene is TRBD1 (5 bases). Trimming took off 6 bases at V and 4 bases at J, with 10 bases between the two ends. This CDR3 comprises 13 residues. In DNA form, the CDR3 reads TGTGCCAGCAGACCCGCAGGGGGAAACACCATATATTTT. This codes for CASRPAGGNTIYF.

This clonotype was observed many times. CDR3 nucleotides: TGTGCCAGCAGCTCCAGGGGGGGAATCCTGGATACGCAGTATTTT. Protein product: CASSSRGGILDTQYF. The chain uses TRBV7-3 and TRBJ2-3; perhaps D is TRBD1 or TRBD2 (7 bases each). Germline V gives CDR1 SGHTA, CDR2 FQGTGA. The length of the CDR3 is 15 residues. V was pared by 4 bases and J by 6 bases, with 17 bases between.

This clonotype came up many times. The chain is built from TRBV7-2 and TRBJ1-2, with 8 bases lining up with TRBD1. Germline V gene data show CDR1 as SGHTA and CDR2 as FQGNSA. This CDR3 is 13 amino acids long. Trimming removed 5 bases from V and 6 bases from J; junction bases left unmatched: 5. The DNA of the CDR3 is TGTGCCAGCAGCAACAGACAGGGGAATGGCTACACCTTC. Protein sequence: CASSNRQGNGYTF.

This clonotype was found many times. V and J are TRBV27 and TRBJ2-1, with D perhaps matching TRBD1 or TRBD2 (5 bases each). V lost 0 bases, J lost 6 bases, and 18 bases lay in between. There are 17 residues in the CDR3. Germline CDR1 and CDR2: MNHEY and SMNVEV (reference sequence). The CDR3 reads CASSLSRGQGLSNEQFF. The CDR3 coding sequence is TGTGCCAGCAGTTTATCTAGAGGGCAGGGTCTTTCCAATGAGCAGTTCTTC.

This clonotype was observed many times. The chain employs TRBV20-1 and TRBJ2-7, with 8 nucleotides matching TRBD2. The junction had 8 bases not matched to a gene; V was cut back by 0 bases and J by 4 bases. Germline V gene lookup returns CDR1 DFQATT and CDR2 SNEGSKA (reference sequence). CDR3 length: 15 amino acids. DNA of the CDR3: TGCAGTGCTAGAGATATGGCGGGGGGCACTTACGAGCAGTACTTC. Its protein product is CSARDMAGGTYEQYF.

This clonotype was counted ten times or more. The V call is TRBV9, the J call TRBJ2-5; 13 bases are a match to TRBD2. The CDR3 is made up of 16 amino acids. From germline, CDR1 is SGDLS and CDR2 YYNGEE. The J segment lost 5 bases and the V segment lost 1 base, leaving 5 bases of the junction unmatched. This CDR3 reads CASSVPGLAGRETQYF. The CDR3 nucleotides are TGTGCCAGCAGCGTACCGGGACTAGCGGGGCGGGAGACCCAGTACTTC.

This clonotype was seen at least ten times. V and J are TRBV28 and TRBJ2-3, with D uncertain. The CDR3 spans 15 residues. Germline V gives CDR1 MDHEN, CDR2 SYDVKM. The ends were cut back, 4 bases at V and 6 bases at J, with 17 bases in the middle. The CDR3 coding sequence is TGTGCCAGCAGTTCCCCCCTGATGAGTCCCGATACGCAGTATTTT. Its translation: CASSSPLMSPDTQYF.

This clonotype appeared many times. V and J are TRBV5-1 and TRBJ2-7, with 12 bases aligning to TRBD2. With 5 bases clipped from V and 4 bases from J, the junction kept 7 bases outside the gene matches. The CDR3 is 15 residues long. Germline CDR1 is SGHRS and CDR2 is YFSETQ. The CDR3 DNA reads TGCGCCAGCAGACAAGGACTAGCGGGGTTTTACGAGCAGTACTTC. Translation: CASRQGLAGFYEQYF.

This clonotype showed up many times. The J gene is TRBJ2-2, the V gene TRBV29-1, with no clear D. The CDR3 loop spans 13 amino acids. Per germline, CDR1 SQVTM and CDR2 ANQGSEA. Deletions cut 4 bases from V and 7 bases from J, with 13 bases between. The CDR3, as DNA: TGCAGCGTTGTAGGCCCAATCGGCGGGGAGCTGTTTTTT. The encoded protein is CSVVGPIGGELFF.

Ten or more counts support this clonotype. The V call is TRBV7-9, the J call TRBJ2-3, with D unclear. V lost 1 base and J 3 bases, leaving 17 bases between the germline ends. The CDR3 spans 17 residues. Germline values: CDR1 SEHNR, CDR2 FQNEAQ (reference sequence). This CDR3 reads CASSLGASPVGTDTQYF. As DNA, the CDR3 is TGTGCCAGCAGCTTAGGGGCCAGTCCTGTCGGTACAGATACGCAGTATTTT.

This clonotype has a count of ten or more. This rearrangement joins TRBV5-1 to TRBJ2-7, with 9 positions matching TRBD1. V shed 8 bases, J shed 2 bases, and the junction held 5 bases outside the gene matches. This CDR3 comprises 13 residues. The V gene's germline CDR1 is SGHRS and CDR2 YFSETQ. CDR3 loop: CARHRDRAYEQYF. In DNA form, the CDR3 reads TGCGCCAGACACCGGGACAGGGCCTACGAGCAGTACTTC.

In its sample, this clonotype was seen many times. J is TRBJ2-7 and V is TRBV29-1, with TRBD2 identical over 10 bases. CDR1 is SQVTM, CDR2 ANQGSEA, per germline. The CDR3 is 14 residues long. V lost 8 bases to trimming and J lost 5 bases; unmatched junction nucleotides: 12. CDR3 coding DNA: TGCAGCCTAAAACTAGCGGGATTTCCCCACGAGCAGTACTTC. Encoded protein: CSLKLAGFPHEQYF.

This clonotype was observed at least ten times. The chain carries TRBV7-3 and TRBJ2-3; D remains unclear. This CDR3 contains 17 residues. Germline V gene lookup returns CDR1 SGHTA and CDR2 FQGTGA. The V end lost 5 bases, the J end lost 2 bases, and 20 bases lay between the germline ends. The CDR3 is CASSASTLHSFTDTQYF. In DNA form, the CDR3 reads TGTGCCAGCAGCGCATCAACCCTACACAGCTTCACAGATACGCAGTATTTT.

As to this clonotype: A junction end diverges from the germline sequence, so it may reflect a read error. The chain combines TRBV20-1 with TRBJ1-3; D gene ambiguous. Looked up from germline, CDR1 is DFQATT and CDR2 is SNEGSKA (reference sequence). CDR3 size: 14 residues. The CDR3 is CSARDLGPGNIIYF. In DNA, the CDR3 is TGCAGTGCTAGAGATTTAGGGCCTGGAAACATCATATATTTT.

This clonotype occurred many times. The chain carries TRBV27 and TRBJ2-1; D is unresolved. The CDR3 sequence is 14 residues long. Germline assignment: CDR1 MNHEY and CDR2 SMNVEV (reference sequence). Trimming took off 3 bases at V and 2 bases at J, with 8 bases between the two ends. The CDR3 is CASSFLGPYNEQFF. DNA of the CDR3: TGTGCCAGCAGTTTCTTAGGGCCCTACAATGAGCAGTTCTTC.

This clonotype was observed many times. The rearrangement links TRBV18 to TRBJ2-3; 7 nucleotides line up with TRBD2. This CDR3 is 16 amino acids long. Trimming cost V 2 bases and J 6 bases; bases outside gene matches: 11. Germline loops: CDR1 KGHSH, CDR2 LQKENI. The chain's CDR3 is CASSPFQSGTFDTQYF. CDR3 nucleotides: TGTGCCAGCTCACCATTCCAGAGCGGGACTTTCGATACGCAGTATTTT.

The chain combines TRBV23-1 with TRBJ2-1; 10 bases fit TRBD1. TRBV23-1 is assigned to the ORF class and has an uncertain function. The CDR3 runs to 18 residues. J lost 1 base, V lost 0 bases, and 6 bases had no gene match. For the CDR3, the DNA is TGCGCCAGCAGTCAATCGGGAACGGGACAGGGGTCCTACAATGAGCAGTTCTTC. It specifies CASSQSGTGQGSYNEQFF.

This clonotype was detected ten times or more. The chain carries TRBV9 and TRBJ2-2; 14 bases agree with TRBD2. J was trimmed by 7 bases and V by 4 bases; bases with no gene match: 12. The CDR3 spans 18 residues. Germline CDR1 SGDLS, CDR2 YYNGEE. The CDR3 reads CASSTRSMGLAGVGELFF. CDR3 coding DNA: TGTGCCAGCAGCACCAGATCGATGGGACTAGCGGGAGTCGGGGAGCTGTTTTTT.

The sample holds many counts of this clonotype. The V call is TRBV14, the J call TRBJ2-5; D might be TRBD1 (6 bases). Germline CDR1 is SGHDN and CDR2 is FVKESK. V was cut by 0 bases and J by 1 base, with 15 bases left in between. CDR3 length equals 17 residues. The CDR3 coding sequence is TGTGCCAGCAGCCAAGACCGAGGACGGGACATCCAAGAGACCCAGTACTTC. This codes for CASSQDRGRDIQETQYF.

This clonotype was seen ten or more times. V gene TRBV24-1 combines with J gene TRBJ2-2; possibly TRBD1 for D (5 bases). The CDR3 sequence is 16 residues long. With 4 bases removed from V and 6 bases from J, the gap between germline ends came to 17 bases. The germline CDR1 and CDR2 sequences are KGHDR and SFDVKD. The CDR3 DNA reads as TGTGCCACCAGTGACGACAGTTCGAGTAGAGCCGGGGAGCTGTTTTTT. It specifies CATSDDSSSRAGELFF.

This clonotype was seen many times. The V and J genes are TRBV28 and TRBJ2-5, with D perhaps TRBD2 (6 bases). The CDR3 is 11 residues long. V was shortened by 6 bases and J by 10 bases, with 12 bases between the two germline ends. Germline lookup yields CDR1 MDHEN and CDR2 SYDVKM. The CDR3 protein is CASSRDWDQYF. In DNA form, the CDR3 reads TGTGCCAGCAGCCGGGACTGGGACCAGTACTTC. Variable domain in full (rest from reference TRBV28 and TRBJ2-5): DVKVTQSSRYLVKRTGEKVFLECVQDMDHENMFWYRQDPGLGLRLIYFSYDVKMKEKGDIPEGYSVSREKKERFSLILESASTNQTSMYLCASSRDWDQYFGPGTRLLVL.

The J gene is TRBJ2-5, the V gene TRBV5-6; D perhaps matches TRBD2 (5 bases). The CDR3 sequence is 14 residues long. Trimming pared 7 bases from V and 1 base from J, leaving 14 bases between. Germline CDR1 SGHDT, CDR2 YYEEEE. The CDR3 protein is CASGLGVLQETQYF. CDR3 in DNA: TGTGCCAGCGGCCTCGGGGTCCTCCAAGAGACCCAGTACTTC.

The chain uses TRBV7-2 and TRBJ1-6, with unresolved D. This CDR3 contains 12 residues. V lost 5 bases and J 9 bases, leaving 8 bases between the germline ends. CDR1 and CDR2 from the germline V gene are SGHTA and FQGNSA. CDR3 nucleotides: TGTGCCAGCAGCCGATACTTTTCACCCCTCCACTTT. It codes for CASSRYFSPLHF.

This clonotype was seen ten or more times. The rearrangement links TRBV25-1 to TRBJ2-1; 12 bases are shared with TRBD2. The V segment lost 4 bases and the J segment 6 bases; nucleotides outside the gene matches: 7. The CDR3 sequence is 16 residues long. The germline V gene encodes CDR1 MGHDK and CDR2 SYGVNS. The CDR3, as DNA: TGTGCCAGCAGTGCACTGACTAGCGGGAGCGGCAATGAGCAGTTCTTC. Amino acid sequence: CASSALTSGSGNEQFF.

This clonotype has at least ten counts. The chain joins TRBV21-1 to TRBJ2-7; TRBD1, the table's D call, was not compared with the DNA. TRBV21-1 is a recognized pseudogene. The CDR3 is 15 residues long. CDR3 bases: TGTGCCAGCAGGGAAATGAGGACAGGGTCCTACGAGCAGTACTTC. Encoded protein: CASREMRTGSYEQYF.

A remark on this clonotype: Its ends do not fully match the called genes, so a read error is possible. The V and J genes are TRBV5-1 and TRBJ2-7; 8 bases are a match to TRBD2. CDR1 and CDR2 from the germline V gene are SGHRS and YFSETQ. This CDR3 contains 14 residues. The CDR3 reads CACSLVAGGYEQYF. The CDR3 DNA reads TGCGCCTGCAGCTTGGTGGCGGGGGGCTACGAGCAGTACTTC.